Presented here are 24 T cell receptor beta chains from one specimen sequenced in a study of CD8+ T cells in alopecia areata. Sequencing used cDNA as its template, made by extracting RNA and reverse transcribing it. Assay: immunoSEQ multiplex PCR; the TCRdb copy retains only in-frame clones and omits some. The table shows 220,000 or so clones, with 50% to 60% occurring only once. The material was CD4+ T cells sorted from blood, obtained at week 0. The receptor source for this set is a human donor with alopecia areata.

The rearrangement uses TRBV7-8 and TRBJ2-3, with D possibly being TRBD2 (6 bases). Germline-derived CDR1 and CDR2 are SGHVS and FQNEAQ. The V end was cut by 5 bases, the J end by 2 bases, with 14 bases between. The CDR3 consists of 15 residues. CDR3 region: CASSSRRGTTDTQYF. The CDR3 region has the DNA TGTGCCAGCAGCAGCCGTCGGGGGACCACAGATACGCAGTATTTT. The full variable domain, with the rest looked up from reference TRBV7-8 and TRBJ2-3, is GAGVSQSPRYKVAKRGQDVALRCDPISGHVSLFWYQQALGQGPEFLTYFQNEAQLDKSGLPSDRFFAERPEGSVSTLKIQRTQQEDSAVYLCASSSRRGTTDTQYFGPGTRLTVL.

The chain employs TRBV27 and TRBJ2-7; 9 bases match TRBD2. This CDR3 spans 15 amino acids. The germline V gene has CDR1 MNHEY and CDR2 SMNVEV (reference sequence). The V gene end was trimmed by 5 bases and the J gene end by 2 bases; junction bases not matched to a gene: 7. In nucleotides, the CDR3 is TGTGCCAGCAGTATGCGGGAGGGCGGGACCTACGAGCAGTACTTC. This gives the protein CASSMREGGTYEQYF.

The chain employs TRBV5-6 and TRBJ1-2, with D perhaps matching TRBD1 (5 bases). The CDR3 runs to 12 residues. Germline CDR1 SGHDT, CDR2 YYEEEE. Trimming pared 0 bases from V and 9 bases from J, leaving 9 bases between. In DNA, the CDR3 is TGTGCCAGCAGCTTGGGGACACCCAGCTACACCTTC. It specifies CASSLGTPSYTF.

Here the CDR3 reads CASSRIRDPHEQYF. DNA of the CDR3: TGTGCCAGCAGCCGTATACGGGACCCCCACGAGCAGTACTTC. The chain uses TRBV11-2 and TRBJ2-7; D tentatively fits TRBD1 or TRBD2 (5 bases each). The CDR3 sequence is 14 residues long. Trimming removed 5 bases at V and 5 bases at J, with 16 bases between. Germline V gene sequence: CDR1 SGHAT, CDR2 FQNNGV.

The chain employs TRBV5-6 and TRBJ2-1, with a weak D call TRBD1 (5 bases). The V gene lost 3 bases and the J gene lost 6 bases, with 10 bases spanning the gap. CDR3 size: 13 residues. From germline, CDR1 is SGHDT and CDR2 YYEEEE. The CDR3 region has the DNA TGTGCCAGCAGCTCACAGGATAGCAATGAGCAGTTCTTC. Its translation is CASSSQDSNEQFF.

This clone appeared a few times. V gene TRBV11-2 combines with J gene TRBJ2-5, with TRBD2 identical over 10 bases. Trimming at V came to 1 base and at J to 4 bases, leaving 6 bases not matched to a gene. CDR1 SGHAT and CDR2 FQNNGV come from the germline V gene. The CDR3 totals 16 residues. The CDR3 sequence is CASSLGDLAGGETQYF. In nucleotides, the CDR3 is TGTGCCAGCAGCTTAGGAGATTTAGCGGGAGGAGAGACCCAGTACTTC.

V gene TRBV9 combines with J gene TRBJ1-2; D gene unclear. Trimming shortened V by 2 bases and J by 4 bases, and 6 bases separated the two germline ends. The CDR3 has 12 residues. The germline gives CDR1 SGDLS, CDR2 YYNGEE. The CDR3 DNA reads TGTGCCAGCAGCGTCCCCAGCTATGGCTACACCTTC. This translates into CASSVPSYGYTF.

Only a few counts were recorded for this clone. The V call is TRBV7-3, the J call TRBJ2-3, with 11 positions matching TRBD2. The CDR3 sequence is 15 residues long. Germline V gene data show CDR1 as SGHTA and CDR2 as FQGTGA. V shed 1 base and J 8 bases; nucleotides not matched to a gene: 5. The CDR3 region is CASSLNSGGAGTQYF. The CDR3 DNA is TGTGCCAGCAGCTTAAATAGCGGGGGGGCTGGTACGCAGTATTTT.

The CDR3 DNA reads as TGCAGCGTACACCACAGGGCCGCCATGAACACTGAAGCTTTCTTT. This encodes CSVHHRAAMNTEAFF. V usage is TRBV29-1 and J usage is TRBJ1-1; perhaps TRBD1 as D (6 bases). This CDR3 comprises 15 residues. V was pared by 6 bases and J by 0 bases, with 17 bases between. In germline, CDR1 is SQVTM, CDR2 ANQGSEA.

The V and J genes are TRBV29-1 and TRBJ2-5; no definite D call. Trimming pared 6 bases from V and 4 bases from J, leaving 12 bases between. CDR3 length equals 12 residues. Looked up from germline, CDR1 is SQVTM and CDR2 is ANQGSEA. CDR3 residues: CSVAMAGETQYF. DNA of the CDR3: TGCAGCGTCGCGATGGCTGGAGAGACCCAGTACTTC.

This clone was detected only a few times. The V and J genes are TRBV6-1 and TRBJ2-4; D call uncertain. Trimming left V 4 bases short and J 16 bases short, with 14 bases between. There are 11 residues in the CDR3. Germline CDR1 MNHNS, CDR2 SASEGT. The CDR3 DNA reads TGTGCCAGCAGTGTAAATTTTGAAAATTACTTC. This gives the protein CASSVNFENYF.

The CDR3 region has the DNA TGTGCCAGCAGTCCACACAGGGCTGAACAGCCCCAGCATTTT. Amino acid sequence: CASSPHRAEQPQHF. The chain carries TRBV6-5 and TRBJ1-5; a weak D match, TRBD1 (6 bases). Between the trimmed V and J ends, which lost 5 bases and 7 bases, there was a span of 15 bases. This CDR3 contains 14 residues. The germline CDR1 and CDR2 sequences are MNHEY and SVGAGI.

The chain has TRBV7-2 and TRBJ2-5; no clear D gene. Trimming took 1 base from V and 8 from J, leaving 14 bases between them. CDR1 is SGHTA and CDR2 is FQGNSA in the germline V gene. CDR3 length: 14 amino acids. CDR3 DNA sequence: TGTGCCAGCAGCTTAGGTGGAAGTACGAGAACCCAGTACTTC. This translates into CASSLGGSTRTQYF.

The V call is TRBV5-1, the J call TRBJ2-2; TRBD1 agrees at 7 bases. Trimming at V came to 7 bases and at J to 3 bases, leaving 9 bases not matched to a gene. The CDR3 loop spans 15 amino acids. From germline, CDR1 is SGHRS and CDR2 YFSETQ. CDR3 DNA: TGCGCCAGCTACACAGGGGAAGGGCACACCGGGGAGCTGTTTTTT. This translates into CASYTGEGHTGELFF.

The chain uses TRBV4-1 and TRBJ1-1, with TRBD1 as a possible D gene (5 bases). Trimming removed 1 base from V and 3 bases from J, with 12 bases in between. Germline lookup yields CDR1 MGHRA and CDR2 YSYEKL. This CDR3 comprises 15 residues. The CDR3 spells CASSQAGVTDTEAFF. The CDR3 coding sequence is TGCGCCAGCAGCCAAGCGGGGGTCACGGACACTGAAGCTTTCTTT.

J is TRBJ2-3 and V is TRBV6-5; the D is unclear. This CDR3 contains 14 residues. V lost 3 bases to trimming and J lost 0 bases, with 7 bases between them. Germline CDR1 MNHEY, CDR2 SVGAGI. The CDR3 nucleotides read TGTGCCAGCAGTTATGACCATAGCACAGATACGCAGTATTTT. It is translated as CASSYDHSTDTQYF.

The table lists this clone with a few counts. CDR3 protein: CASSPAGSPEAFF. The DNA of the CDR3 is TGCGCCAGCAGCCCGGCGGGGTCGCCTGAAGCTTTCTTT. The rearrangement joins TRBV4-1 to TRBJ1-1; D is unresolved. V lost 4 bases and J 6 bases, leaving 12 bases between the germline ends. The CDR3 covers 13 residues. Per germline, CDR1 MGHRA and CDR2 YSYEKL.

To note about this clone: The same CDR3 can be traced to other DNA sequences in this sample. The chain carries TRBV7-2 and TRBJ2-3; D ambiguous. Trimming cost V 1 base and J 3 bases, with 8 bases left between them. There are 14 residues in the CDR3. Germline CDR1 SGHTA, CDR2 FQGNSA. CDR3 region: CASSLGLATDTQYF. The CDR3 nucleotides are TGTGCCAGCAGCTTAGGCCTGGCAACAGATACGCAGTATTTT.

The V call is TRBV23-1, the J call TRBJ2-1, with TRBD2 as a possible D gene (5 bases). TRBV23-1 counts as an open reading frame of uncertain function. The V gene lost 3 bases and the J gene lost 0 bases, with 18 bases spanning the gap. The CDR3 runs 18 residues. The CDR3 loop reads CASSQIGRDLNSYNEQFF. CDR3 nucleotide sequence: TGCGCCAGCAGTCAGATAGGACGGGATCTAAACTCCTACAATGAGCAGTTCTTC.

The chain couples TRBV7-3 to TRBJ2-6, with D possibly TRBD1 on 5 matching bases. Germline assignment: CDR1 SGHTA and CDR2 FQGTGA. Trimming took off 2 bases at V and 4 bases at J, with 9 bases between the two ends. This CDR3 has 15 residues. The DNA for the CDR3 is TGTGCCAGCAGCTTACAGGGAACCGGGGCCAACGTCCTGACTTTC. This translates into CASSLQGTGANVLTF.

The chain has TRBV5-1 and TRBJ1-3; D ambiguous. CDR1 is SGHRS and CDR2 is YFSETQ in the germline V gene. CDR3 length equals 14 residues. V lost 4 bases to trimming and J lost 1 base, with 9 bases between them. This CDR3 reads CASSPETSGNTIYF. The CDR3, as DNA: TGCGCCAGCAGCCCAGAGACTTCTGGAAACACCATATATTTT.

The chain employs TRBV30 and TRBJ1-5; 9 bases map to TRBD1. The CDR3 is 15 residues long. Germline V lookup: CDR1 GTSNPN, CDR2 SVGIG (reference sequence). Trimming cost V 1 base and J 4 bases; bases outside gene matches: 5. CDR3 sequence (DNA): TGTGCCTGGAGTGAAGCGACAGGGGGGAATCAGCCCCAGCATTTT. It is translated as CAWSEATGGNQPQHF.

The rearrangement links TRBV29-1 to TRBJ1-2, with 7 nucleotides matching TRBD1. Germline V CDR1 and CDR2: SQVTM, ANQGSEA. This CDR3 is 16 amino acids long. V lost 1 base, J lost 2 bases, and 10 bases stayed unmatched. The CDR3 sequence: CSVEGVGGSLNYGYTF. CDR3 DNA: TGCAGCGTTGAAGGGGTAGGGGGCAGTCTGAACTATGGCTACACCTTC.

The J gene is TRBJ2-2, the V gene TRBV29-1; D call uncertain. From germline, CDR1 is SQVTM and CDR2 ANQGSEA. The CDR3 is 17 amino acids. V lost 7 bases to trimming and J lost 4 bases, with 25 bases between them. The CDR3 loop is CSATRPFWTDGTGELFF. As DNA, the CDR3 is TGCAGCGCGACCCGGCCTTTCTGGACGGACGGCACCGGGGAGCTGTTTTTT.